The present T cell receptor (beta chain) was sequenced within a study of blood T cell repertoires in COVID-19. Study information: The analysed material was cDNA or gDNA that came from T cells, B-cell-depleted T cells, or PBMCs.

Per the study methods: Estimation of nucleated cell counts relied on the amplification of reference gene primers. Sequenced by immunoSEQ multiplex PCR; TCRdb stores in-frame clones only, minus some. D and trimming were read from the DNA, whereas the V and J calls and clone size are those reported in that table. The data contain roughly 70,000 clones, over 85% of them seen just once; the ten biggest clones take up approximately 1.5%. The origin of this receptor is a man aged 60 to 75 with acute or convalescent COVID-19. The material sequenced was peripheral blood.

For the CDR3, the DNA is TGTGCCAGCACCGAAACCCGAAGACAGGTTGAGACGCAGTACTTC. It translates to CASTETRRQVETQYF. J is TRBJ2-7 and V is TRBV6-5, with D possibly being TRBD1 (6 bases). The germline V and J ends were trimmed by 7 bases and 9 bases, with 25 bases remaining between them. The CDR3 spans 15 residues. Germline lookup yields CDR1 MNHEY and CDR2 SVGAGI.